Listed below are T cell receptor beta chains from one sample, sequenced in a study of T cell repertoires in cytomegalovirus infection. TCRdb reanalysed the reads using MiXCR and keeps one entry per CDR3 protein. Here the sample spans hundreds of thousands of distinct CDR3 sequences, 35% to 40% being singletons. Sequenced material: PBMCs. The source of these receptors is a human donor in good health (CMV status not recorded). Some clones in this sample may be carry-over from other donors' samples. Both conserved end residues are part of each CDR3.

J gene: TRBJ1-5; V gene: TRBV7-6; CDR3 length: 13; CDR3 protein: CASSLAAHQPQHF
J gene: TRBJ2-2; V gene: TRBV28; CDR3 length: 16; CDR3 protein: CASSSPRGLNTGELFF
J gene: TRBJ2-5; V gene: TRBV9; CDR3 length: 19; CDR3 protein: CASSARADRGLAGAETQYF
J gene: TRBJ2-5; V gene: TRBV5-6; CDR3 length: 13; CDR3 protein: CASSLVEQETQYF
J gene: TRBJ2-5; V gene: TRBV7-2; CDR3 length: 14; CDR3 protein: CASRTSGRQETQYF
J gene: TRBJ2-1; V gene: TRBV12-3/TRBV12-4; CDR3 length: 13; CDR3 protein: CASSLMGANEQFF
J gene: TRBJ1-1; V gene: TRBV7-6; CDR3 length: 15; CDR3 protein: CARSQTGNANTEAFF
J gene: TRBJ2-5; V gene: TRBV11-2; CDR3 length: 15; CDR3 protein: CASRSSGRVRETQYF
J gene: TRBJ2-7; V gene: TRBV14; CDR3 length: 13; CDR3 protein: CASSPRRVYEQYF
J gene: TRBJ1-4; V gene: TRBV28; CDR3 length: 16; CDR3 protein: CASSLGGQGDNEKLFF
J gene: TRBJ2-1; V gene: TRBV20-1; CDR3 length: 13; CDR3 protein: CSARDYSYNEQFF
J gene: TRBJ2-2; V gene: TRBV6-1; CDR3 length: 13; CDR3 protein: CASSVQSTGELFF
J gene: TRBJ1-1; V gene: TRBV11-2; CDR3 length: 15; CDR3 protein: CASSLDPWRMAEAFF
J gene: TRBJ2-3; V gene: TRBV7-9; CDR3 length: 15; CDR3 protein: CASSLDGGLTDTQYF
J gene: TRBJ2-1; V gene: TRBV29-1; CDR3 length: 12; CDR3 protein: CSVDPGRDEQFF
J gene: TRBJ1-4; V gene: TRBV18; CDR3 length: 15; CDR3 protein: CASSPGGTGDEKLFF
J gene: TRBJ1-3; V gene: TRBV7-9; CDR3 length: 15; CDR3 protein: CASSLNTGWGNTIYF
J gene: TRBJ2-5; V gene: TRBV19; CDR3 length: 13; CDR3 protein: CASSPVLGETQYF
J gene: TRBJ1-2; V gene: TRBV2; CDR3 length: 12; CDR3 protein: CASRAMLYGYTF
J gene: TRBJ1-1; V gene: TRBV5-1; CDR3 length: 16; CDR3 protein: CASSSTPGQMNTEAFF
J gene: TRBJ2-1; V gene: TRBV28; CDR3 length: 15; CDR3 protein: CASSFDSGMGNEQFF
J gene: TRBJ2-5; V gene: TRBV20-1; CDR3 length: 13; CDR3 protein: CSAGLAGIETQYF